Presented here are 8 T cell receptor beta chains from one specimen sequenced in a study of blood T cell repertoires in COVID-19. Sequencing used immunoSEQ multiplex PCR; TCRdb keeps in-frame clones, though not all of them. The sample gives about 300,000 clones, under 90% of which show up once; around 1.9% is in the top ten. Sample: peripheral blood. The receptor set was obtained from a woman aged 25-40 years with COVID-19, enrolled during active disease.

The chain uses TRBV3-1 (or the pseudogene TRBV3-2) and TRBJ2-5; 11 bases map to TRBD2. This CDR3 is built from 17 residues. J gave up 5 bases and V 8 bases, and 16 bases lay outside the gene matches. CDR1 is LGHDT and CDR2 is YNNKEL in the germline V gene (reference sequence). This CDR3 is CASSDAASGGPVETQYF. The CDR3 nucleotides are TGTGCCAGCTCGGATGCGGCTAGCGGGGGGCCGGTGGAGACCCAGTACTTC.

The J gene is TRBJ2-3, the V gene TRBV29-1, with 9 positions matching TRBD1. The CDR3 loop spans 15 amino acids. With 7 bases clipped from V and 3 bases from J, the junction kept 11 bases outside the gene matches. The germline gives CDR1 SQVTM, CDR2 ANQGSEA. DNA of the CDR3: TGCAGCGGGGCTAGGGACAGGGTGGGGACAGATACGCAGTATTTT. Amino acids: CSGARDRVGTDTQYF.

This clone was found once. The V gene is TRBV6-1, the J gene TRBJ2-1, with D maybe TRBD1 (6 bases). The CDR3 spans 16 residues. From germline, CDR1 is MNHNS and CDR2 SASEGT. V lost 4 bases and J 12 bases, leaving 25 bases between the germline ends. CDR3 nucleotides: TGTGCCAGCAGTGCGGCCGGGACACTCCCGCTTGTCGGGCAGTTCTTC. Its protein product is CASSAAGTLPLVGQFF.

This sequence joins TRBV12-3 or TRBV12-4 and TRBJ2-2, with D uncertain. The CDR3 contains 13 residues. Trimming took 5 bases from V and 4 from J, leaving 8 bases between them. Here the CDR3 DNA reads TGTGCCAGCAGTAGACACCTCACCGGGGAGCTGTTTTTT. Translation gives CASSRHLTGELFF.

This chain joins TRBV28 and TRBJ1-2; the match to TRBD1 covers 8 bases. CDR3 length: 14 residues. V shed 5 bases, J shed 2 bases, and the junction held 4 bases outside the gene matches. Germline V gene data show CDR1 as MDHEN and CDR2 as SYDVKM. CDR3 loop: CASSPWTGNYGYTF. The CDR3 bases are TGTGCCAGCAGTCCTTGGACAGGGAACTATGGCTACACCTTC.

The J gene is TRBJ2-2, the V gene TRBV19; weak D call: TRBD1 (5 bases). Trimming stripped 4 bases from V and 3 bases from J, with 12 bases between. CDR1 LNHDA and CDR2 SQIVND come from the germline V gene (reference sequence). The CDR3 length is 15 residues. CDR3 residues: CASSRRQRYTGELFF. The CDR3 DNA sequence: TGTGCCAGTAGTAGGAGACAGAGATACACCGGGGAGCTGTTTTTT.

The chain joins TRBV29-1 to TRBJ1-1; 8 bases align to TRBD1. Germline assignment: CDR1 SQVTM and CDR2 ANQGSEA. This CDR3 spans 16 amino acids. The junction had 12 bases not matched to a gene; V was cut back by 1 base and J by 5 bases. CDR3 protein: CSVEGMVTGGGTEAFF. The CDR3 DNA reads as TGCAGCGTTGAAGGGATGGTCACAGGGGGAGGAACTGAAGCTTTCTTT.

J is TRBJ1-6 and V is TRBV6-5; no firm D call. The CDR3 loop spans 15 amino acids. Trimming took off 2 bases at V and 2 bases at J, with 7 bases between the two ends. Germline loops: CDR1 MNHEY, CDR2 SVGAGI. The CDR3 DNA sequence: TGTGCCAGCAGTTACGATGCAGCCTATAATTCACCCCTCCACTTT. Protein product: CASSYDAAYNSPLHF.